Below, 2 T cell receptor beta chains from the same sample are listed, as sequenced in a study of control samples from healthy donors and cancer patients. The protocol was immunoSEQ multiplex PCR, while the TCRdb copy is restricted to in-frame clones and leaves out a portion. Here the sample spans about 160,000 clones, around 94% being singletons. Sequencing used PBMCs. The receptors shown here come from a man aged 55 to 70 with colorectal cancer.

As concerns this clone: The same CDR3 is also encoded by other DNA sequences in this sample. This chain uses TRBV5-1 with TRBJ2-2; D is unclear. V lost 4 bases to trimming and J lost 0 bases, with 7 bases between them. The CDR3 sequence is 14 residues long. Germline V gene sequence: CDR1 SGHRS, CDR2 YFSETQ. The CDR3 DNA reads as TGCGCCAGCAGCCTAGAACCGAACACCGGGGAGCTGTTTTTT. Protein: CASSLEPNTGELFF.

V is TRBV14 and J is TRBJ1-5; TRBD1 matches 8 bases. The V segment lost 0 bases and the J segment 0 bases; nucleotides outside the gene matches: 7. This CDR3 is 18 amino acids long. The germline V gene encodes CDR1 SGHDN and CDR2 FVKESK. The CDR3 protein is CASSQDGGTGLSNQPQHF. CDR3 DNA sequence: TGTGCCAGCAGCCAAGATGGAGGGACAGGCCTTAGCAATCAGCCCCAGCATTTT.